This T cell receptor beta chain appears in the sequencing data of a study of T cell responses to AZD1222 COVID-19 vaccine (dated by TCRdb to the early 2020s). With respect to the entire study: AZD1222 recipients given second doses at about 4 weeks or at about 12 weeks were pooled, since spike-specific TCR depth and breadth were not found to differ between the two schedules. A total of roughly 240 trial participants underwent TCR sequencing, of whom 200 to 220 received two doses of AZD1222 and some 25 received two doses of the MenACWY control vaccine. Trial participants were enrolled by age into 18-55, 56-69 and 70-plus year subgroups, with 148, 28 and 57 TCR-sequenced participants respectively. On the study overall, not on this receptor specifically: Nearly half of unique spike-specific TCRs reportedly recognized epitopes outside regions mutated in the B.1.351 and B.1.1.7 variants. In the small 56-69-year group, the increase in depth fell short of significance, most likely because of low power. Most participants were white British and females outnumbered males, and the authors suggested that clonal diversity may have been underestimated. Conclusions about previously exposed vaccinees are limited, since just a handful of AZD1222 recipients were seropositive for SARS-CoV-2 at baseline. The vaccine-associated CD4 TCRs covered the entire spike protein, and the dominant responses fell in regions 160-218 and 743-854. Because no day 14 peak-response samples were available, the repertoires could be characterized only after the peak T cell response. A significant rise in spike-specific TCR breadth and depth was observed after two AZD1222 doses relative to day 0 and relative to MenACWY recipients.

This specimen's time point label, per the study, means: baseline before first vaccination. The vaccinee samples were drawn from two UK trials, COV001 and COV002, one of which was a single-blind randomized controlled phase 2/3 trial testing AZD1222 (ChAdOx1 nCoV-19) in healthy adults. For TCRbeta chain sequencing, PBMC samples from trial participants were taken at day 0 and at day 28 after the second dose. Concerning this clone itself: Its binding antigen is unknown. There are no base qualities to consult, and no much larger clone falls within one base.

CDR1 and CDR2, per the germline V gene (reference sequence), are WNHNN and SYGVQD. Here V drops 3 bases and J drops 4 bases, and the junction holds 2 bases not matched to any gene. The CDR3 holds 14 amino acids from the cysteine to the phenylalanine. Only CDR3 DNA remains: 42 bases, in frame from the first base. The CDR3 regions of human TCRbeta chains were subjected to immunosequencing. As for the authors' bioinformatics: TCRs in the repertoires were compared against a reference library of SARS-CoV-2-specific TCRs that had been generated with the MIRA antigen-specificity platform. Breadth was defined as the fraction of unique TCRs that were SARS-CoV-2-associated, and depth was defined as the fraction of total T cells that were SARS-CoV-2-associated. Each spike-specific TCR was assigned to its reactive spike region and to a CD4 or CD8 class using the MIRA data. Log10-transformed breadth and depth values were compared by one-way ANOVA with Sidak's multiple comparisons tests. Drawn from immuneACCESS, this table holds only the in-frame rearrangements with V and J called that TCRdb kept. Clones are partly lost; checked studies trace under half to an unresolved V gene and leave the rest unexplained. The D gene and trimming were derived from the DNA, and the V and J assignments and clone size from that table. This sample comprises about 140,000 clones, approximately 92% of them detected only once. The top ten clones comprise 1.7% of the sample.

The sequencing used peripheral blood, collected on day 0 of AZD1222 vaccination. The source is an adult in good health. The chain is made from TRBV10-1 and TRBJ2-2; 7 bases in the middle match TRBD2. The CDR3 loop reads CASSEAGFTGELFF. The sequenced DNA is TGCGCCAGCAGTGAAGCGGGGTTCACCGGGGAGCTGTTTTTT.